These 17 T cell receptor beta chains were sequenced from one sample in a study of blood T cell repertoires in COVID-19. Repertoires were generated with immunoSEQ multiplex PCR, while TCRdb's copy carries only in-frame clones and drops some. The data show roughly 130,000 clones, around 90% seen once. The sample was peripheral blood. The receptors stem from a man in his 60s with active or convalescent COVID-19.

The chain joins TRBV5-5 to TRBJ1-2, with TRBD1 identical over 10 bases. In germline, CDR1 is SGHKS, CDR2 YYEKEE (reference sequence). The CDR3 spans 14 residues. The ends lost 0 bases at V and 6 bases at J; junction bases unmatched: 2. The CDR3 loop reads CASSLEGQGHGYTF. The DNA of the CDR3 is TGTGCCAGCAGCTTGGAGGGACAGGGGCATGGCTACACCTTC. The whole variable domain, filled in from reference TRBV5-5 and TRBJ1-2, reads DAGVTQSPTHLIKTRGQQVTLRCSPISGHKSVSWYQQVLGQGPQFIFQYYEKEERGRGNFPDRFSARQFPNYSSELNVNALLLGDSALYLCASSLEGQGHGYTFGSGTRLTVV.

The count of this clone is one. The chain recombines TRBV6-5 with TRBJ1-4, with 7 nucleotides matching TRBD1. V lost 10 bases and J lost 7; bases outside the gene matches: 15. This CDR3 spans 15 amino acids. Germline CDR1 and CDR2: MNHEY and SVGAGI. CDR3 sequence: CATGTEGDVSEKLFF. The CDR3 DNA reads as TGTGCCACCGGGACAGAGGGAGACGTTAGTGAAAAACTGTTTTTT.

This clone is a singleton in its sample. The chain employs TRBV15 and TRBJ1-5; perhaps TRBD1 as D (6 bases). This CDR3 has 15 amino acids. The germline gives CDR1 LNHNV, CDR2 YYDKDF (reference sequence). Trimming stripped 5 bases from V and 2 bases from J, with 13 bases between. CDR3 region: CATSLLAGGNQPQHF. CDR3 nucleotide sequence: TGTGCCACCAGCCTTCTGGCAGGGGGCAATCAGCCCCAGCATTTT. The full variable domain, in which reference TRBV15 and TRBJ1-5 provide the parts outside the CDR3, is DAMVIQNPRYQVTQFGKPVTLSCSQTLNHNVMYWYQQKSSQAPKLLFHYYDKDFNNEADTPDNFQSRRPNTSFCFLDIRSPGLGDTAMYLCATSLLAGGNQPQHFGDGTRLSIL.

This chain uses TRBV5-4 with TRBJ2-1, with TRBD1 as a possible D gene (6 bases). Germline assignment: CDR1 SGHNT and CDR2 YYREEE (reference sequence). This CDR3 comprises 13 residues. Trimming cost V 3 bases and J 9 bases, with 13 bases left between them. As DNA, the CDR3 is TGTGCCAGCAGCTCCCCACAGGGTGGTGAGCAGTTCTTC. This translates into CASSSPQGGEQFF.

The chain's CDR3 is CASSPTGPHSGNTIYF. In DNA form, the CDR3 reads TGTGCCAGCAGCCCGACAGGACCCCACTCTGGAAACACCATATATTTT. V is TRBV3-1 (or the pseudogene TRBV3-2) and J is TRBJ1-3; the D gene is possibly TRBD1 (6 bases). V shed 4 bases and J shed 0 bases, with 13 bases lying between them. The CDR3 sequence is 16 residues long. Germline V CDR1 and CDR2: LGHDT, YNNKEL (reference sequence).

The chain has TRBV6-5 and TRBJ1-1; perhaps TRBD1 as D (6 bases). Germline values: CDR1 MNHEY, CDR2 SVGAGI. This CDR3 is 14 amino acids long. V lost 6 bases and J 1 base, leaving 12 bases between the germline ends. CDR3 amino acids: CASSRGRQNTEAFF. The DNA of the CDR3 is TGTGCCAGCAGCAGGGGCCGACAGAACACTGAAGCTTTCTTT.

This clone came up once. The V and J genes are TRBV11-2 and TRBJ2-1; 7 positions match TRBD1. CDR1 is SGHAT and CDR2 is FQNNGV in the germline V gene. The CDR3 covers 15 residues. V lost 7 bases and J lost 3; bases outside the gene matches: 9. In DNA, the CDR3 is TGTGCCAGCACCCCGGGGCAGGGGGTCTACAATGAGCAGTTCTTC. Translating it yields CASTPGQGVYNEQFF.

This rearrangement joins TRBV29-1 to TRBJ2-5, with D tentatively TRBD2 (6 bases). The CDR3 consists of 13 residues. V was cut by 6 bases and J by 1 base, with 12 bases left in between. CDR1 and CDR2 (germline): SQVTM, ANQGSEA. CDR3 protein: CSVDGGGQETQYF. CDR3 coding DNA: TGCAGCGTCGACGGGGGTGGCCAAGAGACCCAGTACTTC.

The V call is TRBV9, the J call TRBJ2-6; TRBD1 aligns across 7 bases. V lost 1 base, J lost 0 bases, and 4 bases stayed unmatched. The CDR3 is 17 amino acids. Per the germline V gene, CDR1 is SGDLS and CDR2 is YYNGEE. The CDR3 DNA reads TGTGCCAGCAGCGTAAGGACAGGTCTCTCTGGGGCCAACGTCCTGACTTTC. Amino acid sequence: CASSVRTGLSGANVLTF.

This clone was seen only once. This rearrangement joins TRBV28 to TRBJ1-5; 9 positions match TRBD1. Germline assignment: CDR1 MDHEN and CDR2 SYDVKM. The CDR3 totals 16 residues. J gave up 0 bases and V 5 bases, and 5 bases lay outside the gene matches. In DNA, the CDR3 is TGTGCCAGCAGTCCCGGGACAGGGATTAGCAATCAGCCCCAGCATTTT. It is translated as CASSPGTGISNQPQHF.

This chain joins TRBV2 and TRBJ2-6, with 9 bases that match TRBD1. This CDR3 has 16 amino acids. Trimming at V came to 9 bases and at J to 3 bases, leaving 9 bases not matched to a gene. Germline V gene sequence: CDR1 SNHLY, CDR2 FYNNEI. The CDR3 spells CASSRDRVGGANVLTF. As DNA, the CDR3 is TGTGCCAGTTCCCGGGACAGGGTTGGTGGGGCCAACGTCCTGACTTTC. Full variable domain (remainder filled in from reference TRBV2 and TRBJ2-6): EPEVTQTPSHQVTQMGQEVILRCVPISNHLYFYWYRQILGQKVEFLVSFYNNEISEKSEIFDDQFSVERPDGSNFTLKIRSTKLEDSAMYFCASSRDRVGGANVLTFGAGSRLTVL.

This clone appeared a single time. This sequence joins TRBV27 and TRBJ1-4; D uncertain. This CDR3 region has 15 residues. Germline CDR1 and CDR2: MNHEY and SMNVEV (reference sequence). The ends were cut back, 5 bases at V and 1 base at J, with 11 bases in the middle. In DNA form, the CDR3 reads TGTGCCAGCAGTAGCAACTCCGGAACTAATGAAAAACTGTTTTTT. Translating it yields CASSSNSGTNEKLFF.

CDR3: CASSSPTGPGNTIYF. The CDR3 DNA reads TGTGCCAGCAGTTCGCCGACAGGGCCTGGAAACACCATATATTTT. The chain combines TRBV28 with TRBJ1-3; 7 bases are shared with TRBD1. The germline CDR1 and CDR2 sequences are MDHEN and SYDVKM. J lost 2 bases, V lost 4 bases, and 5 bases had no gene match. The CDR3 is 15 residues long.

This clone was found a few times. V usage is TRBV5-4 and J usage is TRBJ2-7, with TRBD2 matching over 9 bases. V shed 6 bases, J shed 5 bases, and the junction held 9 bases outside the gene matches. This CDR3 spans 14 amino acids. Per germline, CDR1 SGHNT and CDR2 YYREEE (reference sequence). CDR3 DNA: TGTGCCAGCACCCCCGTAGGCGGGAGGGACGAGCAGTACTTC. It translates to CASTPVGGRDEQYF.

CDR3 sequence reads: CASIPDRNTEAFF. As DNA, the CDR3 is TGTGCCAGCATACCCGACAGGAACACTGAAGCTTTCTTT. The rearrangement links TRBV6-6 to TRBJ1-1; D might be TRBD1 (5 bases). V lost 7 bases and J 1 base, leaving 10 bases between the germline ends. This CDR3 is built from 13 residues. CDR1 and CDR2 from the germline V gene are MNHNY and SVGAGI (reference sequence).

J is TRBJ2-5 and V is TRBV27; TRBD1 agrees at 7 bases. Germline-derived CDR1 and CDR2 are MNHEY and SMNVEV (reference sequence). The CDR3 is made up of 14 amino acids. With V trimmed by 1 base and J by 1 base, 0 bases remained unmatched. DNA for the CDR3: TGTGCCAGCAGTTTATACAGGGGCCAAGAGACCCAGTACTTC. Encoded protein: CASSLYRGQETQYF.

CDR3 nucleotides: TGTGCCAGCTCACCCTTACCGGGACAACAAGTCTCTGGAAACACCATATATTTT. Its protein is CASSPLPGQQVSGNTIYF. This chain uses TRBV18 with TRBJ1-3; weak D call: TRBD1 (6 bases). Germline V lookup: CDR1 KGHSH, CDR2 LQKENI. The CDR3 runs to 18 residues. Deletions cut 3 bases from V and 0 bases from J, with 18 bases between.